These T cell receptor beta chains were read from a single sample in a study of T cell changes during pregnancy in multiple sclerosis. The repertoire was sequenced with immunoSEQ multiplex PCR; TCRdb's copy has only in-frame clones and lacks some. This table has just over 50,000 clones, about 90% appearing once. The material was CD4+ T cells from peripheral blood mononuclear cells, obtained after pregnancy. These TCRs come from a female donor with multiple sclerosis, enrolled in a pregnancy study. The CDR3 runs from the conserved cysteine through the conserved F or W. The D gene is left open where the match is weak. Clone size is not always given. Where it is, it says once, few, many or a class for expanded clones.

TRBV7-9,TRBD2,TRBJ2-1,.,TGTGCCAGCAGCTTTCGTAGGACTAGCGGGGGCGATGAGCAGTTCTTC,CASSFRRTSGGDEQFF
TRBV15,.,TRBJ2-3,.,TGTGCCACCAACCTAGGGGGAAGTGGGAGTCTCGCAGATACGCAGTATTTT,CATNLGGSGSLADTQYF
TRBV4-3,.,TRBJ2-2,.,TGCGCCAGCAGCCAGGGAGCGGGCCTTAACACCGGGGAGCTGTTTTTT,CASSQGAGLNTGELFF
TRBV9,.,TRBJ2-1,.,TGTGCCAGCAGCGTAGGTAGGGGCAATGAGCAGTTCTTC,CASSVGRGNEQFF
TRBV28,.,TRBJ2-7,.,TGTGCCAGCAGTTTACTGTATAGTTACGAGCAGTACTTC,CASSLLYSYEQYF
TRBV2,.,TRBJ2-7,few,TGTGCCAGCAGTGGGTTCATGGGCCACGAGCAGTACTTC,CASSGFMGHEQYF
TRBV20-1,TRBD2,TRBJ2-3,.,TGCAGTAGCGGGAGGCCAGATACGCAGTATTTT,CSSGRPDTQYF
TRBV29-1,.,TRBJ2-1,once,TGCAGCGTTAAGTTACGGACTTGGCGGTTCAATGAGCAGTTCTTC,CSVKLRTWRFNEQFF
TRBV4-1,.,TRBJ1-1,.,TGCGCCAGCAGCCCCCACCCCTCAACTAACACTGAAGCTTTCTTT,CASSPHPSTNTEAFF
TRBV19,.,TRBJ2-1,.,TGTGCCAGTAGTATGTCCGGCGGATCCTACAATGAGCAGTTCTTC,CASSMSGGSYNEQFF
TRBV14,TRBD1,TRBJ2-6,.,TGTGCCAGCAGCCCATACAGGGGGACTGGGGCCAACGTCCTGACTTTC,CASSPYRGTGANVLTF
TRBV7-2,TRBD1,TRBJ1-3,.,TGTGCCAGCAGCTTAACCTCCCAGGGACAGGGAAACACCATATATTTT,CASSLTSQGQGNTIYF
TRBV30,TRBD2,TRBJ2-3,.,TGTGCCTGGAGTGGATTAGCGGGAGGGCCGGGTACGCAGTATTTT,CAWSGLAGGPGTQYF
TRBV7-8,.,TRBJ2-2,.,TGTGCCAGCAGCCCCGGGAGTCGCACCGGGGAGCTGTTTTTT,CASSPGSRTGELFF
TRBV18,.,TRBJ2-3,.,TGTGCCAGCTCACCAGGGGGCGCAGCAGATACGCAGTATTTT,CASSPGGAADTQYF
TRBV13,TRBD1,TRBJ1-3,.,TGTGCCAGCAGCTTCCTCCGGGACAGCCCTACCTACCCTGGAAACACCATATATTTT,CASSFLRDSPTYPGNTIYF
TRBV14,.,TRBJ1-3,.,TGTGCCAGCAGTCAGTCGATTCCTCGCACCCCTGGAAACACCATATATTTT,CASSQSIPRTPGNTIYF
TRBV7-9,.,TRBJ2-2,once,TGTGCCAGCAGCTTGGGTCAGGGGTACACCGGGGAGCTGTTTTTT,CASSLGQGYTGELFF
TRBV16,TRBD1,TRBJ2-7,.,TGTGCCAGCAGCCCGAAAATTGGACAGGGGGCATATTACGAGCAGTACTTC,CASSPKIGQGAYYEQYF
TRBV6-1,.,TRBJ2-1,.,TGTGCCAGCAGTCAGACTGGTAATGAGCAGTTCTTC,CASSQTGNEQFF
TRBV19,TRBD1,TRBJ2-1,.,TGTGCCAGTACTGGGACAGGGAGATACAATGAGCAGTTCTTC,CASTGTGRYNEQFF
TRBV29-1,TRBD1,TRBJ2-5,.,TGCAGCGGGGGGACAGGGGGGGAGACCCAGTACTTC,CSGGTGGETQYF
TRBV5-4,TRBD2,TRBJ2-7,.,TGTGCCAGCAGCGCAGCGGGAGCCCCTACGGGGCAGTACTTC,CASSAAGAPTGQYF
TRBV11-2,.,TRBJ2-5,.,TGTGCCAGCAGCTTCGGGGGGCCTTTCCAAGAGACCCAGTACTTC,CASSFGGPFQETQYF
TRBV29-1,.,TRBJ1-1,.,TGCAGCGTCGCCTACCGGGGAGACACTGAAGCTTTCTTT,CSVAYRGDTEAFF
TRBV5-1,.,TRBJ1-4,few,TGCGCCAGCAGCGTTGACAGTAATGAAAAACTGTTTTTT,CASSVDSNEKLFF
TRBV7-2,.,TRBJ2-1,.,TGTGCCAGCAGCGGACTGGGCGGAAGCTCCTACAATGAGCAGTTCTTC,CASSGLGGSSYNEQFF
TRBV2,TRBD2,TRBJ2-4,.,TGTGCCAGCAGCCCCCCCCCACTAGCGGGAGTTGGGACCAAAAACATTCAGTACTTC,CASSPPPLAGVGTKNIQYF
TRBV19,TRBD2,TRBJ2-2,.,TGTGCCAGTAATCGTCTAGCGGGAGTCCCCGGGGAGCTGTTTTTT,CASNRLAGVPGELFF
TRBV10-1,TRBD2,TRBJ2-7,.,TGCGCCAGCAGGCAACTAGGAGCGGGAGGCGACGAGCAGTACTTC,CASRQLGAGGDEQYF
TRBV5-1,.,TRBJ1-1,.,TGCGCCAGCAGGCTAGGAGAGTCCACTGAAGCTTTCTTT,CASRLGESTEAFF
TRBV4-3,TRBD2,TRBJ2-3,.,TGCGCCAGCAGCCTAGCACTAGCGGGAGACACAGATACGCAGTATTTT,CASSLALAGDTDTQYF
TRBV10-1,TRBD1,TRBJ1-4,few,TGCGCCAGCAGCGGCAGGGGGAGAGAAAAACTGTTTTTT,CASSGRGREKLFF
TRBV7-9,.,TRBJ2-2,.,TGTGCCAGCAGCTTAGCGGGGGGGAACACCGGGGAGCTGTTTTTT,CASSLAGGNTGELFF
TRBV30,.,TRBJ1-1,few,TGTGCCTGGAGTGTACGTGGGGCCGGCCTTGGGAACACTGAAGCTTTCTTT,CAWSVRGAGLGNTEAFF
TRBV9,.,TRBJ2-3,.,TGTGCCAGCAGCGTAGTGGGGGACTCCCTCACAGATACGCAGTATTTT,CASSVVGDSLTDTQYF
TRBV6-6,TRBD1,TRBJ1-2,.,TGTGCCAGCACGCTTCCTACAGGGGCACGGGGCTACACCTTC,CASTLPTGARGYTF
TRBV10-3,TRBD1,TRBJ1-5,once,TGTGCCTCCGGGACAGGGGGCCAAAGCAATCAGCCCCAGCATTTT,CASGTGGQSNQPQHF
TRBV28,TRBD2,TRBJ2-1,.,TGTGCCAGCAGTGGGCCCGGGACTAGCGGGAGCTTTGAGCAGTTCTTC,CASSGPGTSGSFEQFF
TRBV6-4,.,TRBJ1-1,once,TGTGCCAGCAGTGACTCGGGCAGGAAAGCTTTCTTT,CASSDSGRKAFF
TRBV2,TRBD2,TRBJ2-7,once,TGTGCCAGCAGGAGGTCTCTAGCGGGAGGACCCGAGCAGTACTTC,CASRRSLAGGPEQYF
TRBV4-2,TRBD2,TRBJ2-1,.,TGTGCCAGCAGCCAAGTCGGCCTAGCGGATTCCAATGAGCAGTTCTTC,CASSQVGLADSNEQFF
TRBV7-2,TRBD1,TRBJ1-5,.,TGTGCCAGCAGCCTACAGGGGGGAAATCAGCCCCAGCATTTT,CASSLQGGNQPQHF
TRBV5-4,TRBD1,TRBJ2-7,.,TGTGCCAGCAGCTCCGGGACAGGGTCCTACGAGCAGTACTTC,CASSSGTGSYEQYF
TRBV30,TRBD2,TRBJ2-5,.,TGTGCCTGGAGGGGGGGGGTGGAAGGTACCCAGTACTTC,CAWRGGVEGTQYF
TRBV7-2,TRBD1,TRBJ2-5,.,TGTGCCAGCAGCTTAGGTTCTTGGACAGGGGGGGAGACCCAGTACTTC,CASSLGSWTGGETQYF
TRBV7-2,.,TRBJ2-5,.,TGTGCCAGCAGCTGGTTCGGGGAGACCCAGTACTTC,CASSWFGETQYF
TRBV30,.,TRBJ1-6,.,TGTGCCTGGAGTGACAGCATCGCTAATTCACCCCTCCACTTT,CAWSDSIANSPLHF
TRBV2,TRBD2,TRBJ2-1,.,TGTGCCAGCAATCGCCCAGCGGGAGAGTACAATGAGCAGTTCTTC,CASNRPAGEYNEQFF
TRBV4-3,TRBD1,TRBJ1-1,.,TGCGCCAGCAGCCACATAGGACAGGGGGGGCCGAACACTGAAGCTTTCTTT,CASSHIGQGGPNTEAFF
TRBV28,.,TRBJ2-4,.,TGTGCCAGCAGTTTAAGCGGGTTCGACCCCAAAAACATTCAGTACTTC,CASSLSGFDPKNIQYF
TRBV5-6,.,TRBJ2-1,.,TGTGCCAGCAGCTTGTCCCTCAGATATTCCTACAATGAGCAGTTCTTC,CASSLSLRYSYNEQFF